This T cell receptor beta chain was sequenced during a study of cytomegalovirus exposure and HLA in healthy donors. General study results and limits: Among the sequence variants, a highly shared cluster was likely an artifact of sequencing. A missense variant in DCLRE1C was later tied to TCR beta V- and J-gene trimming.

Details on this clone: No antigen is known for it.

This PCR relied on a set of 60 Vbeta primers and 13 Jbeta primers. Only in-frame clones appear in the TCRdb table, and some are missing; sequencing was by immunoSEQ multiplex PCR. This table lists fewer than 200,000 clones. Germline V lookup: CDR1 SGHRS, CDR2 YFSETQ. This CDR3 is 15 amino acids long. The ends lost 4 bases at V and 2 bases at J; junction bases unmatched: 2. The sample comprised PBMCs. The chain couples TRBV5-1 to TRBJ2-1; 11 positions match TRBD2. This clonotype was sampled from a young man in good health and CMV-seronegative. The CDR3 is CASSLAGGTYNEQFF. In DNA, the CDR3 is TGCGCCAGCAGCCTAGCGGGAGGAACCTACAATGAGCAGTTCTTC.